The sequence of this T cell receptor (beta chain) was determined in a study of T cell repertoires in cytomegalovirus infection. As to this clonotype: Its antigen is undetermined.

A single record per CDR3 protein comes from TCRdb applying MiXCR to the reads. The top ten hold around a sixth of the sample, which has hundreds of thousands of distinct CDR3 sequences, roughly a third seen once. Sequenced here: cultured PBMCs, sampled from culture after CMV antigen stimulation. This receptor was taken from a human donor in good health (CMV status not recorded). Some clones in this sample may be carry-over from other donors' samples.

CDR3 amino acids: CSARTPLGHNEQFF. Here the CDR3 DNA reads TGCAGTGCAAGGACACCACTAGGTCACAATGAGCAGTTCTTC. This chain links TRBV20-1 with TRBJ2-1; the D gene could be TRBD1 or TRBD2 (5 bases each). V gave up 6 bases and J gave up 5 bases, with 17 bases separating them. Germline V lookup: CDR1 DFQATT, CDR2 SNEGSKA (reference sequence). CDR3 length: 14 residues.